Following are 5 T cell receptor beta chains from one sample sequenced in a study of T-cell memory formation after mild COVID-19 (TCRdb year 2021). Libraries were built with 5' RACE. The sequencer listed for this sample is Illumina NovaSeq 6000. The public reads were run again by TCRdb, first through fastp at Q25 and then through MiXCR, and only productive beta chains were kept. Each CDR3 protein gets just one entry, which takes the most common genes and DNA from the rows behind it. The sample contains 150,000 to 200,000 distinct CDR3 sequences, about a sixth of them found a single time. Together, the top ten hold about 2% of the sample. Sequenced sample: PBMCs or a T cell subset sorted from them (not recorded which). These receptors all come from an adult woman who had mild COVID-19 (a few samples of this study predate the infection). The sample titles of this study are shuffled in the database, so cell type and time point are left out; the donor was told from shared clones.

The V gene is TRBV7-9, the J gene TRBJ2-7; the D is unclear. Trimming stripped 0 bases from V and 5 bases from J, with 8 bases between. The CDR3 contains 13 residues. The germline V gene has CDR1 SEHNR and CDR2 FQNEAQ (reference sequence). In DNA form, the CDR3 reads TGTGCCAGCAGCTTAGCCGGGTCCCACGAGCAGTACTTC. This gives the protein CASSLAGSHEQYF.

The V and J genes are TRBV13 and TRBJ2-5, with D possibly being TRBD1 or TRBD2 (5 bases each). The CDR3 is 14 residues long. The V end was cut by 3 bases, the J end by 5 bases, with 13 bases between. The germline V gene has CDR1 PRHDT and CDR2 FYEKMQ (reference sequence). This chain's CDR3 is CASSLQGREETQYF. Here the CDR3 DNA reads TGTGCCAGCAGCTTGCAGGGAAGGGAGGAGACCCAGTACTTC.

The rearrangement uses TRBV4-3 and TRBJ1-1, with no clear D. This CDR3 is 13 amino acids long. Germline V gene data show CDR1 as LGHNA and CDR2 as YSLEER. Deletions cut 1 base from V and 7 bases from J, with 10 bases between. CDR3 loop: CASSQVRWDEAFF. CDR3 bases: TGCGCCAGCAGCCAAGTGAGGTGGGATGAAGCTTTCTTT.

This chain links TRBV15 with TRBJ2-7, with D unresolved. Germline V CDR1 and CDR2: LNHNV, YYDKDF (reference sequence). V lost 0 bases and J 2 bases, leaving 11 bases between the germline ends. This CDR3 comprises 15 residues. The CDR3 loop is CATSRDGRSTYEQYF. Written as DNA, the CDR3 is TGTGCCACCAGCAGAGATGGACGGAGCACCTACGAGCAGTACTTC.

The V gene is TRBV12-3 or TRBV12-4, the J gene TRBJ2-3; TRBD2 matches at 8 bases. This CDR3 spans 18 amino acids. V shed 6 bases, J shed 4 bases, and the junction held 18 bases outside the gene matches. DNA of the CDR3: TGTGCCAGCAGCCCAACCTTAGCGGGGAGGTTGAGTGCAGATACGCAGTATTTT. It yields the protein CASSPTLAGRLSADTQYF.